This T cell receptor (beta chain) was sequenced during a study of regulatory T cells in long-lasting Graves disease. Turning to the study itself: Prior antithyroid drug treatment in newly diagnosed Graves' patients lasted under 3 months.

Investigators prepared the TCR beta libraries by applying iRepertoire HTBI primers and Arm-PCR of CDR3 regions. MiXCR, applied by TCRdb to the multiplex PCR reads, yields one record per CDR3 protein. Of hundreds of thousands of distinct CDR3 sequences in the sample, about 16% are singletons; the top ten hold approximately 25%. This clonotype showed up many times. The germline CDR1 and CDR2 sequences are SGHDT and YYEEEE. The CDR3 is 14 amino acids. Trimming took 1 base from V and 2 from J, leaving 9 bases between them. Time point in this sample: newly diagnosed GD, antithyroid drugs for less than 3 months. PBMC RNA was the source of the TCR library. The data also belong to a second study, concerning T cells in Graves' hyperthyroidism and ophthalmopathy. That investigation notes: Over 18 months, lack of ophthalmopathy progression marked Graves' hyperthyroidism as stable.

Material: peripheral blood mononuclear cells (PBMCs), obtained at new diagnosis, from a patient treated with antithyroid drugs. The chain employs TRBV5-6 and TRBJ2-5; no clear D gene. The TCR originated in a woman aged 35-60 years with Graves disease. CDR3 protein: CASSLPGQQETQYF. The CDR3 region has the DNA TGTGCCAGCAGCTTGCCGGGCCAACAAGAGACCCAGTACTTC.